What follows describes a single TCR beta chain. No antigen is known for it. A much larger clone differs from this one at a single base, so this may be a read error. The sorted Tregs were CD4+CD25+CD127-/low cells. Study observations and caveats: Tumor Treg TCRs overlapped most with tumor naive CD4+ cells. In terms of TCR gene usage, tumor memory CD4+ T cells clustered together with blood and lymph node memory CD4+ cells, as well as with lymph node naive CD4+ cells. Larger-cohort validation covered only one TCR beta V-J rearrangement.

Constant-region reverse primers amplified full-length variable regions, followed by semi-nested Nested Universal Primer A PCR. Using its own MiXCR run on the 5' RACE reads, TCRdb lists one record per CDR3 protein. The sample carries 50,000 to 60,000 distinct CDR3 sequences, about 20% recorded once. The sample taken for sequencing was tumor-infiltrating Tregs sorted from the breast tumor. The clonotype was recovered from a female donor with breast cancer.

The DNA of the CDR3 is TGTGCCAGCAGCACCCCCGACCAATCCGCCCAGTTCTTC. This gives the protein CASSTPDQSAQFF. The chain uses TRBV9 and TRBJ2-1; D gene unclear. This CDR3 is 13 amino acids long. V was clipped by 4 bases and J by 13 bases, with 18 bases between them. The V gene's germline CDR1 is SGDLS and CDR2 YYNGEE.